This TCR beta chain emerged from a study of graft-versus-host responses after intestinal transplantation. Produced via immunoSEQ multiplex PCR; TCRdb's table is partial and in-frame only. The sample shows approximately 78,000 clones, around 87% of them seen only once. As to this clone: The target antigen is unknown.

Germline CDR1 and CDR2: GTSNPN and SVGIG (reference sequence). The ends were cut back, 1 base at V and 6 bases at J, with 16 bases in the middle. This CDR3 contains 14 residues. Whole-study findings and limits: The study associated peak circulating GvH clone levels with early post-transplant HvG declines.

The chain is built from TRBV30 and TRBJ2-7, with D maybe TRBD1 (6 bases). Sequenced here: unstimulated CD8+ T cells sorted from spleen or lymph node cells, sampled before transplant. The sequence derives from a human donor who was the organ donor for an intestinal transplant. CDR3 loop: CAWSEGYRAPEQYF. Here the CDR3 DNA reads TGTGCCTGGAGTGAGGGGTACAGGGCCCCCGAGCAGTACTTC.